A single T cell receptor (beta chain) is shown here with its context. The record originates from a study of blood T cell repertoires in COVID-19. The wider study: Sites across the United States, Italy and Spain contributed samples from acute and convalescent COVID-19. T cells, B-cell-depleted T cells, or PBMCs supplied cDNA or gDNA.

V lost 7 bases and J 6 bases, leaving 15 bases between the germline ends. The CDR3 loop spans 13 amino acids. CDR1 LNHDA and CDR2 SQIVND come from the germline V gene (reference sequence). Individuals drawn from 20 to 25 US areas were about 18 to 90 years old. Original methodology: Nucleated cell counts were estimated from reference gene primer amplification. TCRdb keeps only in-frame clones here, not all; method: immunoSEQ multiplex PCR. V, J and clone size derive from that table, while D and trimming were established from the DNA sequence. The table shows under 200,000 clones, with roughly 82% occurring only once.

The receptor's source is an older woman with acute COVID-19. Sequencing was done on a sample of PBMCs or T cells enriched from blood (not recorded which). This chain joins TRBV19 and TRBJ2-5, with D tentatively TRBD1 (6 bases). The CDR3 loop is CASTLEGGKTQYF. For the CDR3, the DNA is TGTGCCAGTACCTTAGAAGGGGGAAAGACCCAGTACTTC.